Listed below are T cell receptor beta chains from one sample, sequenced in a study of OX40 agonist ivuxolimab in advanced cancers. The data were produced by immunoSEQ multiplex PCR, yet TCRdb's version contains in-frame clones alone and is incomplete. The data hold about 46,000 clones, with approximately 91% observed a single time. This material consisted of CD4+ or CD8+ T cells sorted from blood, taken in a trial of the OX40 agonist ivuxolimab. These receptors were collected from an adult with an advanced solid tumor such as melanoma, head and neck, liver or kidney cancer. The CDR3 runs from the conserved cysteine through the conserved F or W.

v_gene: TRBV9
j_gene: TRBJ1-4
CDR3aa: CASSVGGDFEKLFF

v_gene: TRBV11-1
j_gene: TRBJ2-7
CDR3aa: CASSSYRDSYEQYF

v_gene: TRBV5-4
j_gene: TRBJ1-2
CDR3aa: CASTLVGTGVYGYTF

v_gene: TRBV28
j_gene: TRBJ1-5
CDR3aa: CASSFWRSNQPQHF

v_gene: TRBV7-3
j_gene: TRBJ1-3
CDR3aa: CASSLNPGSGNTIYF

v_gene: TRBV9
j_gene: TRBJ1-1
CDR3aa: CASSPPPVRKLNTEAFF

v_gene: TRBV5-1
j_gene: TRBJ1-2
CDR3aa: CASSLVQGARGYTF

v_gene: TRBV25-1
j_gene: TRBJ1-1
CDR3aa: CASTDSAGAFF

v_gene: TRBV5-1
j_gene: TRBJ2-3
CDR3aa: CASSLDSSTDTQYF

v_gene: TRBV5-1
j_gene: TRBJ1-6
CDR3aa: CASSLRQLNSPLHF

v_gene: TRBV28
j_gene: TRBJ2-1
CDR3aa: CASSSSLEQFF

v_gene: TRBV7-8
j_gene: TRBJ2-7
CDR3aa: CASSLGVASGTGLYEQYF

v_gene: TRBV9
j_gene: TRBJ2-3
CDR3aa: CASSVGPPGGFSRTDTQYF

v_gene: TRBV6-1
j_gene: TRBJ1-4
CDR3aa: CASSGFGTTNEKLFF

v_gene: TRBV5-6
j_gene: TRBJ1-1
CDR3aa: CASSLRVNTEAFF

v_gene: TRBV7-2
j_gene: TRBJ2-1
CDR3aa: CASSVSGSSYNEQFF

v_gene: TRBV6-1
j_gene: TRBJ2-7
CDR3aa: CASSETNPGDEQYF

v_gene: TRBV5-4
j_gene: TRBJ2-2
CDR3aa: CASSPGQGRTGELFF

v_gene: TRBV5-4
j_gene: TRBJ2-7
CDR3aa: CASSFGQGAFYEQYF

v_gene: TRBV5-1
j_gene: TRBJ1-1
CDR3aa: CASSRTDTEAFF

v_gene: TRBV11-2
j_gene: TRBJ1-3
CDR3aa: CASSTGVANTIYF

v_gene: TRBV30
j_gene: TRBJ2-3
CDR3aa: CAWKAGDTDTQYF

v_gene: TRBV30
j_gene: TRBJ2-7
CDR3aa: CAWSPPGYEQYF

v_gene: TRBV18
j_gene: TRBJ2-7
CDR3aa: CASSPGQNYEQYF

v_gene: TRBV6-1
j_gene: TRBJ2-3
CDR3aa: CASSVAGADSDTQYF

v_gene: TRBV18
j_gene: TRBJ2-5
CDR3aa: CASSAGQQETQYF

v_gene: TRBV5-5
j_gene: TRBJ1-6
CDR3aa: CASSLDPRSPLHF

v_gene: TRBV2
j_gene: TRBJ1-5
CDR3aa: CASSDKLRAFSNQPQHF

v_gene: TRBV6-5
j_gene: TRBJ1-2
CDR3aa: CASSVTHRGDNGYTF

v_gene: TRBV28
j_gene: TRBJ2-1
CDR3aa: CASTDHLANEQFF

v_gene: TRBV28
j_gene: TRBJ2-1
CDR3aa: CASSPGGQGLNEQFF

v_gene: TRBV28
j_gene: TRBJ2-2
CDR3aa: CASSVGTGGPGELFF

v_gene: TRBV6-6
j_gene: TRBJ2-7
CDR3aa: CASSYIRDRFSYEQYF

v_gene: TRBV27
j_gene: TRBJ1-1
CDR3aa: CASSLGQGGTEAFF

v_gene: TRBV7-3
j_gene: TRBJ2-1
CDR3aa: CASSSSGREQFF

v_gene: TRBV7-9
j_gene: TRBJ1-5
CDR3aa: CASSPDRVSNQPQHF

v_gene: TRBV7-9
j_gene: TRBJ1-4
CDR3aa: CASSLRTEEKLFF

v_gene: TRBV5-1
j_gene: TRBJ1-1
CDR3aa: CASSLSGGGTEAFF